Below are 26 T cell receptor beta chains sequenced from a single sample in a study of T cell responses to AZD1222 COVID-19 vaccine. Only in-frame clones appear in the TCRdb table, and some are missing; sequencing was by immunoSEQ multiplex PCR. The data contain 100,000 to 130,000 clones, about 89% of them singletons. The input for sequencing was peripheral blood, taken on day 0 of AZD1222 vaccination. These receptors came from an adult in good health.

V is TRBV6-5 and J is TRBJ1-2; TRBD1 might be the D (5 bases). The CDR3 length is 13 residues. Germline CDR1 and CDR2: MNHEY and SVGAGI. Trimming removed 4 bases at V and 8 bases at J, with 14 bases between. In DNA, the CDR3 is TGTGCCAGCAGTTTGCCATGGGGGGAGGGCTACACCTTC. This translates into CASSLPWGEGYTF.

The chain uses TRBV5-4 and TRBJ2-3; 10 bases align to TRBD2. The germline gives CDR1 SGHNT, CDR2 YYREEE (reference sequence). V lost 0 bases, J lost 2 bases, and 3 bases stayed unmatched. This CDR3 contains 16 residues. DNA of the CDR3: TGTGCCAGCAGCTTGGGGACTAGCGGAGTCACAGATACGCAGTATTTT. Its protein product is CASSLGTSGVTDTQYF.

This clone was counted a single time. The chain employs TRBV28 and TRBJ1-5; no clear D. Looked up from germline, CDR1 is MDHEN and CDR2 is SYDVKM. The CDR3 runs 15 residues. The germline V and J ends were trimmed by 0 bases and 4 bases, with 10 bases remaining between them. The CDR3 DNA reads TGTGCCAGCAGTTTATGGGCAGGAGGGAATCAGCCCCAGCATTTT. This codes for CASSLWAGGNQPQHF.

The sample holds one count of this clone. The V and J genes are TRBV28 and TRBJ2-5; tentatively, D is TRBD1 or TRBD2 (6 bases each). V lost 6 bases, J lost 7 bases, and 21 bases lay in between. This CDR3 has 15 residues. Germline CDR1 reads MDHEN; CDR2 reads SYDVKM. This chain's CDR3 is CASSTGVVEGGTQYF. In DNA, the CDR3 is TGTGCCAGCAGCACAGGTGTGGTGGAGGGGGGGACCCAGTACTTC. The entire variable domain, with the rest obtained from reference TRBV28 and TRBJ2-5, is as follows: DVKVTQSSRYLVKRTGEKVFLECVQDMDHENMFWYRQDPGLGLRLIYFSYDVKMKEKGDIPEGYSVSREKKERFSLILESASTNQTSMYLCASSTGVVEGGTQYFGPGTRLLVL.

The chain uses TRBV30 and TRBJ2-6; D might be TRBD1 (6 bases). V was pared by 0 bases and J by 1 base, with 19 bases between. The germline gives CDR1 GTSNPN, CDR2 SVGIG (reference sequence). The CDR3 extends over 19 amino acids. The CDR3 DNA is TGTGCCTGGAGTGTAGGACAGATCTCCCCCCATTCTGGGGCCAACGTCCTGACTTTC. Translated, it gives CAWSVGQISPHSGANVLTF.

The genes are TRBV29-1 and TRBJ2-3; TRBD1 agrees at 9 bases. The germline gives CDR1 SQVTM, CDR2 ANQGSEA. CDR3 size: 15 residues. V dropped 2 bases and J dropped 0; count of bases not matched to a gene: 3. The CDR3 spells CSVELTGGSTDTQYF. The DNA for the CDR3 is TGCAGCGTTGAATTGACAGGGGGAAGCACAGATACGCAGTATTTT.

The chain has TRBV10-3 and TRBJ2-1; 10 bases map to TRBD2. CDR1 ENHRY and CDR2 SYGVKD come from the germline V gene. The CDR3 loop spans 17 amino acids. After removal of 4 bases from V and 8 bases from J, the junction contained 14 bases not matched to a gene. CDR3 DNA sequence: TGTGCCATCAGTGCACTCGGACTAGCGGACAGCATTGATGAGCAGTTCTTC. Its protein is CAISALGLADSIDEQFF.

The rearrangement links TRBV5-1 to TRBJ2-3; 9 bases are shared with TRBD2. V lost 0 bases and J lost 2; bases outside the gene matches: 10. Germline CDR1 is SGHRS and CDR2 is YFSETQ. This CDR3 spans 18 amino acids. CDR3 DNA: TGCGCCAGCAGCTTGGCCGGGACTAGCCTCCCTTACACAGATACGCAGTATTTT. Encoded protein: CASSLAGTSLPYTDTQYF. The whole variable domain, filled in from reference TRBV5-1 and TRBJ2-3, reads KAGVTQTPRYLIKTRGQQVTLSCSPISGHRSVSWYQQTPGQGLQFLFEYFSETQRNKGNFPGRFSGRQFSNSRSEMNVSTLELGDSALYLCASSLAGTSLPYTDTQYFGPGTRLTVL.

CDR3 sequence reads: CASSLPPGLAVYEQYF. The DNA for the CDR3 is TGTGCCAGCAGCTTACCTCCCGGACTAGCGGTCTACGAGCAGTACTTC. This rearrangement joins TRBV11-2 to TRBJ2-7; 10 bases agree with TRBD2. J was trimmed by 3 bases and V by 2 bases; bases with no gene match: 7. The CDR3 has 16 amino acids. Germline lookup yields CDR1 SGHAT and CDR2 FQNNGV.

V usage is TRBV2 and J usage is TRBJ2-3; the match to TRBD2 covers 9 bases. The V segment lost 3 bases and the J segment 0 bases; nucleotides outside the gene matches: 4. Germline V gives CDR1 SNHLY, CDR2 FYNNEI. CDR3 length: 16 amino acids. This chain's CDR3 is CASSEASGASTDTQYF. CDR3 nucleotides: TGTGCCAGCAGTGAGGCTAGCGGGGCTAGCACAGATACGCAGTATTTT.

This clone is a singleton in its sample. V and J are TRBV19 and TRBJ1-4, with TRBD1 identical over 7 bases. CDR3 length: 18 residues. Germline-derived CDR1 and CDR2 are LNHDA and SQIVND (reference sequence). The J segment lost 2 bases and the V segment lost 8 bases, leaving 17 bases of the junction unmatched. This CDR3 is CASAAFGGKGGTNEKLFF. CDR3 DNA: TGTGCCAGTGCCGCGTTCGGCGGGAAAGGGGGCACTAATGAAAAACTGTTTTTT.

The CDR3 here is CASSSTGDRVYEQYF. In DNA form, the CDR3 reads TGTGCCAGCAGTTCGACCGGAGACAGGGTGTACGAGCAGTACTTC. The rearrangement joins TRBV28 to TRBJ2-7, with 7 bases lining up with TRBD1. V was pared by 4 bases and J by 4 bases, with 10 bases of the junction left unmatched. This CDR3 has 15 amino acids. Germline CDR1 MDHEN, CDR2 SYDVKM.

The V and J genes are TRBV5-1 and TRBJ2-7, with 7 nucleotides matching TRBD1. The CDR3 totals 13 residues. Germline loops: CDR1 SGHRS, CDR2 YFSETQ. The junction had 5 bases not matched to a gene; V was cut back by 5 bases and J by 3 bases. The CDR3, as DNA: TGCGCCAGCAGTTCTGGACAGGACTACGAGCAGTACTTC. Protein product: CASSSGQDYEQYF.

This clone was seen a single time. The chain recombines TRBV3-1 (or the pseudogene TRBV3-2) with TRBJ2-2, with D possibly TRBD2 on 5 matching bases. CDR3 size: 13 residues. The germline V gene encodes CDR1 LGHDT and CDR2 YNNKEL (reference sequence). V lost 5 bases and J lost 10, with 14 bases in between. CDR3 bases: TGTGCCAGCAGCGAGAGCGGCTCCGAGGAGCTGTTTTTT. Translating it yields CASSESGSEELFF.

This chain uses TRBV2 with TRBJ1-1; D unclear. CDR3 length: 15 amino acids. Trimming removed 3 bases from V and 0 bases from J, with 11 bases in between. CDR1 is SNHLY and CDR2 is FYNNEI in the germline V gene. The DNA for the CDR3 is TGTGCCAGCAGTGATTGGCGGACCTTGAACACTGAAGCTTTCTTT. Protein: CASSDWRTLNTEAFF.

V usage is TRBV11-3 and J usage is TRBJ2-7; D gene unclear. V gave up 1 base and J gave up 5 bases, with 9 bases separating them. CDR1 and CDR2 (germline): SGHNT, YENEEA. This CDR3 comprises 13 residues. The CDR3, as DNA: TGTGCCAGCAGCTTAGGGGTTCACGACGAGCAGTACTTC. Its translation is CASSLGVHDEQYF.

The CDR3: CASSRRGSVQETQYF. The CDR3 DNA is TGTGCCAGCAGCCGAAGGGGAAGCGTCCAAGAGACCCAGTACTTC. This rearrangement joins TRBV3-1 (or the pseudogene TRBV3-2) to TRBJ2-5; weak D call: TRBD1 (5 bases). This CDR3 spans 15 amino acids. V was cut by 4 bases and J by 1 base, with 13 bases left in between. The germline gives CDR1 LGHDT, CDR2 YNNKEL (reference sequence).

The chain employs TRBV7-9 and TRBJ2-1, with unresolved D. Looked up from germline, CDR1 is SEHNR and CDR2 is FQNEAQ (reference sequence). V lost 1 base and J 5 bases, leaving 6 bases between the germline ends. CDR3 length equals 13 residues. This CDR3 is CASSLGIHNEQFF. The DNA of the CDR3 is TGTGCCAGCAGCTTAGGGATACACAATGAGCAGTTCTTC.

Written as DNA, the CDR3 is TGTGCCAGCAGCTCCAACCCCGGGACTAGCGGAACCTACGAGCAGTACTTC. Translation gives CASSSNPGTSGTYEQYF. The chain couples TRBV9 to TRBJ2-7; 11 positions agree with TRBD2. Germline lookup yields CDR1 SGDLS and CDR2 YYNGEE. The CDR3 sequence is 17 residues long. J was trimmed by 2 bases and V by 4 bases; bases with no gene match: 11.

The chain links TRBV21-1 to TRBJ2-1; the D call of TRBD1 is as the table states it, not checked on the DNA. TRBV21-1 is a known pseudogene. This CDR3 contains 12 residues. The CDR3 sequence is CASSITANEQFF. The CDR3 nucleotides read TGTGCCAGCAGCATAACAGCTAATGAGCAGTTCTTC.

The chain recombines TRBV5-6 with TRBJ2-3, with 13 positions matching TRBD2. The CDR3 contains 16 residues. Trimming cost V 4 bases and J 2 bases; bases outside gene matches: 4. The germline gives CDR1 SGHDT, CDR2 YYEEEE. This chain's CDR3 is CASSAGLAGSTDTQYF. The CDR3, as DNA: TGTGCCAGCAGCGCGGGACTAGCGGGATCCACAGATACGCAGTATTTT. The whole variable domain, filled in from reference TRBV5-6 and TRBJ2-3, reads DAGVTQSPTHLIKTRGQQVTLRCSPKSGHDTVSWYQQALGQGPQFIFQYYEEEERQRGNFPDRFSGHQFPNYSSELNVNALLLGDSALYLCASSAGLAGSTDTQYFGPGTRLTVL.

The chain has TRBV5-1 and TRBJ2-5; D is ambiguous. V lost 1 base to trimming and J lost 3 bases, with 13 bases between them. This CDR3 comprises 15 residues. Germline V lookup: CDR1 SGHRS, CDR2 YFSETQ. CDR3 coding DNA: TGCGCCAGCAGCTTGTCGAGTAGGTCCGAAGAGACCCAGTACTTC. This codes for CASSLSSRSEETQYF.

This chain links TRBV28 with TRBJ1-6; D is possibly TRBD1 (5 bases). The CDR3 length is 15 residues. Germline V gene data show CDR1 as MDHEN and CDR2 as SYDVKM. The germline V and J ends were trimmed by 6 bases and 5 bases, with 14 bases remaining between them. CDR3 residues: CASSRGGGNNSPLHF. The CDR3 nucleotides are TGTGCCAGCAGCCGTGGGGGGGGAAATAATTCACCCCTCCACTTT. The variable domain in full, with the rest retrieved from reference TRBV28 and TRBJ1-6, is DVKVTQSSRYLVKRTGEKVFLECVQDMDHENMFWYRQDPGLGLRLIYFSYDVKMKEKGDIPEGYSVSREKKERFSLILESASTNQTSMYLCASSRGGGNNSPLHFGNGTRLTVT.

This clone has more than one count but fewer than ten. The chain is built from TRBV5-1 and TRBJ1-6; D unresolved. Trimming cost V 2 bases and J 6 bases, with 12 bases left between them. The germline gives CDR1 SGHRS, CDR2 YFSETQ. The CDR3 spans 15 residues. CDR3 sequence: CASSLKGGGNSPLHF. In DNA, the CDR3 is TGCGCCAGCAGCTTAAAAGGAGGCGGTAATTCACCCCTCCACTTT.

The V call is TRBV11-2, the J call TRBJ2-1; the match to TRBD1 covers 8 bases. The CDR3 extends over 15 amino acids. Germline values: CDR1 SGHAT, CDR2 FQNNGV. V dropped 4 bases and J dropped 4; count of bases not matched to a gene: 6. The CDR3 is CASSSGQGLYNEQFF. CDR3 in DNA: TGTGCCAGCAGCTCAGGACAGGGTCTATACAATGAGCAGTTCTTC.

This clone was detected only once. V is TRBV7-5 and J is TRBJ2-7; TRBD2, the table's D call, lacks a check against the DNA. TRBV7-5 is recorded as a pseudogene. This CDR3 contains 16 residues. The CDR3 is CVRSLAPTSGVYEQYF. The DNA for the CDR3 is TGTGTCAGAAGCTTAGCCCCGACTAGCGGGGTTTACGAGCAGTACTTC.